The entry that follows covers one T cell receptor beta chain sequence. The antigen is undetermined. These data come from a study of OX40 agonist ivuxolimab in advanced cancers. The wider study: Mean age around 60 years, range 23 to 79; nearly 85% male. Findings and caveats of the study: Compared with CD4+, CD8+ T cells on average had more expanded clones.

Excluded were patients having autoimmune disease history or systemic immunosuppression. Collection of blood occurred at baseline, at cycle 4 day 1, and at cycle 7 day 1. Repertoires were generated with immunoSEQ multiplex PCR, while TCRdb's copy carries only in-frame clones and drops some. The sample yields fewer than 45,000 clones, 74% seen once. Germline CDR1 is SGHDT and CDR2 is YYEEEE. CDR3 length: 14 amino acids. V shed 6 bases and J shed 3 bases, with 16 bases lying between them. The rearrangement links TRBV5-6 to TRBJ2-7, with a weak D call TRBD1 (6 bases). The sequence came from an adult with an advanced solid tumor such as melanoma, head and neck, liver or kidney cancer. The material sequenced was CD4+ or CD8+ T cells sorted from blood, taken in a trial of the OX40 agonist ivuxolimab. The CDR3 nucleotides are TGTGCCAGCACTACCCCCGGGACATACTACGAGCAGTACTTC. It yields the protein CASTTPGTYYEQYF.